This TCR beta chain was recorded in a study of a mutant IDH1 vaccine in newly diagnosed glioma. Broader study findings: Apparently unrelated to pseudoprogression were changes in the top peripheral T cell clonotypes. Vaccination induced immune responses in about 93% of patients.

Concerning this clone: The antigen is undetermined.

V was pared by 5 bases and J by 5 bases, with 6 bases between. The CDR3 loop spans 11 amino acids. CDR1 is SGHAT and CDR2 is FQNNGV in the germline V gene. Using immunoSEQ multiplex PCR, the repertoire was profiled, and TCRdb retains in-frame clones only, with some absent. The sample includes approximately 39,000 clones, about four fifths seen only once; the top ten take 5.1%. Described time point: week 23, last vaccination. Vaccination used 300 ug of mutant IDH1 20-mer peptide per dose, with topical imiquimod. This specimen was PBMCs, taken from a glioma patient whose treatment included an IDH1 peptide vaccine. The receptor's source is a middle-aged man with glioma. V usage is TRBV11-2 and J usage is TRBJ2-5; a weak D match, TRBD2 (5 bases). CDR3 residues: CASSRGETQYF. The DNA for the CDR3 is TGTGCCAGCAGCCGAGGGGAGACCCAGTACTTC.